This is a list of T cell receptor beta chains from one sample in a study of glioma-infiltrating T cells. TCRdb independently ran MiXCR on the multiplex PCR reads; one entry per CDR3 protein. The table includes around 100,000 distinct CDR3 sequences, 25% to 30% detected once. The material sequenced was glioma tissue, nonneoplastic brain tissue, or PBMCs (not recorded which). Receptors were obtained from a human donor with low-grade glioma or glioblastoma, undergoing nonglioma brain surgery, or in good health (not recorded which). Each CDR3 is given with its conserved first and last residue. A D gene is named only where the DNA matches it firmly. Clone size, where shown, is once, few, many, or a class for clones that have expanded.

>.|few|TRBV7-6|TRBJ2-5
TGTGCCAGCAGCTTAGGCCCAGGAGCCCAAGAGACCCAGTACTTC
CASSLGPGAQETQYF
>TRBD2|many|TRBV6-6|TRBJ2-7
TGTGCCAGCAGTTACCAAGCGGGGGGCTCCTACGAGCAGTACTTC
CASSYQAGGSYEQYF
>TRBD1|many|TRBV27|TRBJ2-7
TGTGCCAGCAGTTTTCTGGGACAGGACTACGAGCAGTACTTC
CASSFLGQDYEQYF
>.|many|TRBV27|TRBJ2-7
TGTGCCAGCAGTCACTCCGACAGTACCTACGAGCAGTACTTC
CASSHSDSTYEQYF
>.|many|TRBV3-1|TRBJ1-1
TGTGCCAGCAGCCAAACGATAGCTGAAGCTTTCTTT
CASSQTIAEAFF
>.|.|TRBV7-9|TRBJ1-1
TGTGCCAGCAGCACCCGACAGATTGAAGCTTTCTTT
CASSTRQIEAFF
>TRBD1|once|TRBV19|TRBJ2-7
TGTGCCAGTAGTTTGGGACAGGGGCGGGGTAGCTCCTACGAGCAGTACTTC
CASSLGQGRGSSYEQYF
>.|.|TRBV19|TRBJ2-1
TGTGCCAGTAGTACCCTCCTCTACAATGAGCAGTTCTTC
CASSTLLYNEQFF
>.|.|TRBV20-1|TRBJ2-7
TGCAGTGCTCCCTGGGCCCTCTCCTACGAGCAGTACTTC
CSAPWALSYEQYF
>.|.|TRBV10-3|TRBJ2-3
TGTGCCATCAGGGACTCCACAGATACGCAGTATTTT
CAIRDSTDTQYF
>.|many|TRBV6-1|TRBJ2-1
TGTGCCAGCAGTTTCGCAGGGCTCGGCTCCTACAATGAGCAGTTCTTC
CASSFAGLGSYNEQFF
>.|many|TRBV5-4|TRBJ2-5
TGTGCCAGCAGCCCTTCCGGGGCTCACCAGACCCAGTACTTC
CASSPSGAHQTQYF
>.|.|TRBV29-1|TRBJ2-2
TGCAGCGTTCACAGGAACACCGGGGAGCTGTTTTTT
CSVHRNTGELFF
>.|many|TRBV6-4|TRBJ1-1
TGTGCCAGCAGTTGGGGAGAGAACACTGAAGCTTTCTTT
CASSWGENTEAFF
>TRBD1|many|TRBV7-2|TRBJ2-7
TGTGCCAGCAGCCTCGCCGGGACAGGGGTTTTCGAGCAGTACTTC
CASSLAGTGVFEQYF
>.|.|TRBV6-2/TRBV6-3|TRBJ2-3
TGTGCCAGCAGTTGCTCGTATAAGGAGTCAGATACGCAGTGTTTT
CASSCSYKESDTQCF
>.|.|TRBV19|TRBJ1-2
TGTGCCAGTAGTATCCCGCGCAGGCCGGGGGATGGCTACACCTTC
CASSIPRRPGDGYTF
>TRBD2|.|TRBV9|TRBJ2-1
TGTGCCAGCAGCGTATCACCTAGCGGGGGGAACAATGAGCAGTTCTTC
CASSVSPSGGNNEQFF
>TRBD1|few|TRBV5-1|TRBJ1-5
TGCGCCAGCAGCCCAGTCCCCGGGACAGGGAACCAGCCCCAGCATTTT
CASSPVPGTGNQPQHF
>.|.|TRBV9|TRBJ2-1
TGTGACAGCAGCGTAGAACAGGGAATCCACAATGAGCAGTTCTTC
CDSSVEQGIHNEQFF
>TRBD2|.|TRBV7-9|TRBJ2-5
TGTGCCAGCAGCGATTGGGGACTAGAGGAGACCCAGTACTTC
CASSDWGLEETQYF
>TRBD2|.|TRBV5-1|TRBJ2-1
TGCGCCAGCAGCGCTTTAACGGGGGGGCCCGATGAGCAGTTCTTC
CASSALTGGPDEQFF
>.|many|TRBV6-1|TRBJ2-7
TGTGCCAGCAGAACCCCCGGGGGATTCCACGAGCAGTACTTC
CASRTPGGFHEQYF
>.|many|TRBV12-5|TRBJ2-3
TGTGCTAGTGGTTTCCGCACAGATACGCAGTATTTT
CASGFRTDTQYF
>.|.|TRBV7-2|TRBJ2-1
TGTGCCAGCAGCTTAGGGGTTAGTGAGCAGTTCTTC
CASSLGVSEQFF
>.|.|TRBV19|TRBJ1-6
TGTGCCAGTAAGCCGGGCGGGACGAATTCACCCCTCCACTTT
CASKPGGTNSPLHF
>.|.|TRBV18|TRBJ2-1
TGTGCCAGCTCGGGGGCTCCCCCCCTGGAGCAGTTCTTC
CASSGAPPLEQFF
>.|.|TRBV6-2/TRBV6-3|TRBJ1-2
TGTGCCAGCAGTCCGACCACAGGAGCTCAAGGGAGTGGCTACACCTTC
CASSPTTGAQGSGYTF
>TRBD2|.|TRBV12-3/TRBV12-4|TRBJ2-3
TGTGCCAGCAGTTTAGTGGGGGGGGGCACAGATACGCAGTATTTT
CASSLVGGGTDTQYF
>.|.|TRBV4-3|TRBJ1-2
TGCGCCAGCAGCCAAGTGGCAGACTTTAACTATGGATACACCTTC
CASSQVADFNYGYTF
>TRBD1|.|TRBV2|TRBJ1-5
TGTGCCAGCAACCCGACAGGGGGCGCGAATCAGCCCCAGCGTTTT
CASNPTGGANQPQRF
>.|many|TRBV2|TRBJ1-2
TGTGCCAGCAGTGTAAGAGGGTTCTATGGCTACACCTTC
CASSVRGFYGYTF
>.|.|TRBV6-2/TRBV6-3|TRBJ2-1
TGTGTTAGCAGACCCTTCTACAATGAGCAGTTCTTC
CVSRPFYNEQFF
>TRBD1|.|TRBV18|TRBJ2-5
TGTGCCAGCTCACAGAACAGGGGGCAGGAAGAGACCCAGTACTTC
CASSQNRGQEETQYF
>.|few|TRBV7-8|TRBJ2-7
TGTGCCAGCAGCCCTCCGGGACTCCCTAGGGAGCAGTACTTC
CASSPPGLPREQYF
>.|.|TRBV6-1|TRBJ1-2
TGTGCCAGCAGTGAATGGCAGGCTCTACCTCTCTATGGCTACACCTTC
CASSEWQALPLYGYTF
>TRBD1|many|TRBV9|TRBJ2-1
TGTGCCAGCAGCGTAGGACAGGGGAGGAATGAGCAGTTCTTC
CASSVGQGRNEQFF
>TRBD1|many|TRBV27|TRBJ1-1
TGTGCCAGCAGCCGGGACAGGGGAGCTGGGATGAACACTGAAGCTTTCTTT
CASSRDRGAGMNTEAFF
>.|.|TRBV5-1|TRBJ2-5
TGCGCCAGCAGCTTAAATCAAGAGACCAAGTACTTC
CASSLNQETKYF
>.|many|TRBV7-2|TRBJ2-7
TGTGCCAGCAGCCTGGGGTGGGTAAAGCAGTACTTC
CASSLGWVKQYF
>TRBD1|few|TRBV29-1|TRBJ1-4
TGCAGCGCCCTGCCGGGACAGGGAGGTGAAAAACTGTTTTTT
CSALPGQGGEKLFF
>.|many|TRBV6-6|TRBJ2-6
TGTGCCAGCAGTTACTCAGGGACCTCTGGGGCCAACGTCCTGACTTTC
CASSYSGTSGANVLTF
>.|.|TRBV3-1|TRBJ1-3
TGTGCCAGCAGCGGCAGTCCTGCCTCTGGAAACACCATATATTTT
CASSGSPASGNTIYF
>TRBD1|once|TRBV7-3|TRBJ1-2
TGTGCCAGCAGCTTGGACAGGAACTATTGCTACACCTTC
CASSLDRNYCYTF
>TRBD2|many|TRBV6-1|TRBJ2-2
TGTGCCAGCAGATTTCGACAGCGGGACGGGGAGCTGTTTTTT
CASRFRQRDGELFF
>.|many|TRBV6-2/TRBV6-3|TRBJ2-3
TGTGCCAGCACCCACCAGACAGATACGCAGTATTTT
CASTHQTDTQYF
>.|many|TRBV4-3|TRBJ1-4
TGCGCCAGCAGCGGGAGCTTTAATGAAAAACTGTTTTTT
CASSGSFNEKLFF
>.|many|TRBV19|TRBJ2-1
TGTGCCAGTAGCCCGGGACTTCTAGGGGATGAGCAGTTCTTC
CASSPGLLGDEQFF
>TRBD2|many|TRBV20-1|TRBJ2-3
TGCAGTGCTAGAGTGGGGACTAGCGGCACAGATACGCAGTATTTT
CSARVGTSGTDTQYF
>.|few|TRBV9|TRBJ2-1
TGTGCCAGCAGCGTAGGGGGGTCCTACAATGAGCAGTTCTTC
CASSVGGSYNEQFF
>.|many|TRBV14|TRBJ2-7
TGTGCCAGCAGCCACCTCTACGAGCAGTACTTC
CASSHLYEQYF
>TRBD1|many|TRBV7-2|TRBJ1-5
TGTGCCAGCAGCTTAGGGGACAGGCTCAATCAGCCCCAGCATTTT
CASSLGDRLNQPQHF
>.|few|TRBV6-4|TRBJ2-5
TGTGCCAGCGCGAGGGAGGCGGCAGAGACCCAGTACTTC
CASAREAAETQYF
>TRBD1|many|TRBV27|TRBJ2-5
TGTGCCAGCAGCCGGACAGGGGTAGAGACCCAGTACTTC
CASSRTGVETQYF
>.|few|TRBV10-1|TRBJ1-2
TGCGCCAGCATAGAGGATGGCTACACCTTC
CASIEDGYTF
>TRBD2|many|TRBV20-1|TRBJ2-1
TGCAGTGCTTCGGATTTAGCGGGGGGGTACAATGAGCAGTTCTTC
CSASDLAGGYNEQFF
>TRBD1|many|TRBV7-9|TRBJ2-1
TGTGCCAGCAGCTTTCGGGGACAGTACAATGAGCAGTTCTTC
CASSFRGQYNEQFF
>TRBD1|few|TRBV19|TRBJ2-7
TGTGCCAGTAGTGATCTTCCTAGGGACAGCCCCTACGAGCAGTACTTC
CASSDLPRDSPYEQYF
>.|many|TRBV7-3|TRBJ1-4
TGTGCCAGCAGCTTAACTCGCGTGCGGAGTGAAAAACTGTTTTTT
CASSLTRVRSEKLFF